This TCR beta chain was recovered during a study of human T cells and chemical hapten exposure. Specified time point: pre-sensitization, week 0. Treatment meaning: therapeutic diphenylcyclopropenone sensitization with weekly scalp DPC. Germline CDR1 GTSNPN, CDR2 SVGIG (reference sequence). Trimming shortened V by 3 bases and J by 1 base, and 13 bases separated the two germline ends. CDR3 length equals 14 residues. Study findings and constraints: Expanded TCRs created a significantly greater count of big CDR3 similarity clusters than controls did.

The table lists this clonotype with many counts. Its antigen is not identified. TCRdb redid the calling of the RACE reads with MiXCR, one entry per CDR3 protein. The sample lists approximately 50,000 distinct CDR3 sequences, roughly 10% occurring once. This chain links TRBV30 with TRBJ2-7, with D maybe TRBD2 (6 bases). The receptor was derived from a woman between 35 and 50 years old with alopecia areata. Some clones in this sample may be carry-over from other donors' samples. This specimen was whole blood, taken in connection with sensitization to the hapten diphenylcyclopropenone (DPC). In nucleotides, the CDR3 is TGTGCCTGGAGGAAGTATGGGGGGTCCTACGAGCAGTACTTC. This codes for CAWRKYGGSYEQYF.